The clone carrying this T cell receptor (beta chain) was detected ten times or more. What it binds is not known. The data were obtained in a study of read filtering for tumor transcriptome and immune sequencing. Study-wide results and caveats: Sorted CD138-negative bone marrow cells were not purified T cells. IR-seq and RNA-seq agreed better without single-read clonotypes. In IR-seq, single-read clonotypes were approximately 83% of clonotypes but around 3.5% of reads.

Germline trimming cut 3 bases from V and 7 bases from J; bases unmatched to any gene: 4. Germline CDR1 reads SQVTM; CDR2 reads ANQGSEA. The CDR3 runs to 13 residues. Sampling of bone marrow took place during active disease in every patient. This library used approximately 390 ng RNA and molecular barcoded adaptors spanning alpha/delta and beta/gamma chains. TCRdb re-called the reads with MiXCR, one entry per CDR3 protein. The repertoire consists of 93,000 or so distinct CDR3 sequences, with about a fifth occurring once and the leading ten covering 10% to 12%. The chain combines TRBV29-1 with TRBJ1-4; TRBD1 agrees at 8 bases. The sequencing sample was made of a population of CD138-negative cells sorted from bone marrow. This receptor was obtained from a donor at least 40 years old with multiple myeloma. CDR3 nucleotides: TGCAGCGTTGAGCGGACAGGGAGTGAAAAACTGTTTTTT. Residues: CSVERTGSEKLFF.